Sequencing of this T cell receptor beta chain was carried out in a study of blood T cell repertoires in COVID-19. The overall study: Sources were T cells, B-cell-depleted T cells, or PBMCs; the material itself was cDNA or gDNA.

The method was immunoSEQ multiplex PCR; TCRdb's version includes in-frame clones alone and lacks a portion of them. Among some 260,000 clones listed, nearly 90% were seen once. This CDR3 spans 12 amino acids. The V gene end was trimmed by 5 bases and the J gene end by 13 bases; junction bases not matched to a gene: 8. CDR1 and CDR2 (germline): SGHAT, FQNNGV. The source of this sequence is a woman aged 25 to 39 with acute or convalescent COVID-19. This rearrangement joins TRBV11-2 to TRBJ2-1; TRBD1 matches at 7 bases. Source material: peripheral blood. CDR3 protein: CASSHGTVDQFF. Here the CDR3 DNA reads TGTGCCAGCAGCCATGGGACAGTGGACCAGTTCTTC.